These 31 T cell receptor beta chains share one sample of origin, sequenced in a study of T-cell memory formation after mild COVID-19. Each CDR3 protein gets one entry after TCRdb re-called the 5' RACE reads with MiXCR. In the table there are approximately 210,000 distinct CDR3 sequences, roughly a tenth of which are singletons. What was sequenced was PBMCs or a T cell subset sorted from them (not recorded which). The receptors stem from a man younger than 35 who had mild COVID-19 (a few samples of this study predate the infection). Cell type and time point are not known.

This clonotype has only a few counts. V is TRBV6-5 and J is TRBJ2-7; possibly TRBD1 or TRBD2 for D (5 bases each). V was cut by 5 bases and J by 7 bases, with 18 bases left in between. CDR1 and CDR2 from the germline V gene are MNHEY and SVGAGI. The CDR3 runs to 14 residues. This CDR3 reads CASSRDPPGEEQYF. The CDR3 nucleotides are TGTGCCAGCAGTCGGGACCCCCCTGGAGAGGAGCAGTACTTC.

In this sample, this clonotype turned up a few times. This rearrangement joins TRBV7-2 to TRBJ1-2, with 7 bases that match TRBD1. CDR1 is SGHTA and CDR2 is FQGNSA in the germline V gene. The CDR3 runs 16 residues. V trimming: 1 base; J trimming: 0 bases; junction bases outside the gene matches: 5. CDR3 bases: TGTGCCAGCAGCTTAGGGGGACAGCTTCCTAACTATGGCTACACCTTC. Its translation: CASSLGGQLPNYGYTF. The entire variable domain, with the rest obtained from reference TRBV7-2 and TRBJ1-2, is as follows: GAGVSQSPSNKVTEKGKDVELRCDPISGHTALYWYRQSLGQGLEFLIYFQGNSAPDKSGLPSDRFSAERTGGSVSTLTIQRTQQEDSAVYLCASSLGGQLPNYGYTFGSGTRLTVV.

In DNA, the CDR3 is TGTGCCAGCACCTCCCCCCTGGGCCGCTATGGCTACACCTTC. Translated: CASTSPLGRYGYTF. The gene calls are TRBV7-2 and TRBJ1-2; unclear D gene. V was cut by 7 bases and J by 4 bases, with 16 bases left in between. The CDR3 runs to 14 residues. Germline-derived CDR1 and CDR2 are SGHTA and FQGNSA.

In this sample, this clonotype turned up many times. V gene TRBV24-1 combines with J gene TRBJ1-1, with TRBD1 identical over 9 bases. J lost 5 bases, V lost 12 bases, and 9 bases had no gene match. Germline CDR1 reads KGHDR; CDR2 reads SFDVKD. The CDR3 is made up of 13 amino acids. Here the CDR3 reads CASRGQGTTEAFF. CDR3 coding DNA: TGTGCCTCTCGGGGACAGGGAACTACTGAAGCTTTCTTT.

V and J are TRBV12-3 or TRBV12-4 and TRBJ1-4; a weak D match, TRBD1 (6 bases). The length of the CDR3 is 14 residues. V lost 3 bases and J lost 4, with 9 bases in between. This CDR3 is CASSFQGINEKLFF. CDR3 bases: TGTGCCAGCAGTTTTCAGGGGATTAATGAAAAACTGTTTTTT.

The chain uses TRBV20-1 and TRBJ2-7; D could derive from TRBD1 or TRBD2 (5 bases each). This CDR3 has 13 residues. In germline, CDR1 is DFQATT, CDR2 SNEGSKA (reference sequence). V shed 5 bases and J shed 3 bases, with 14 bases lying between them. The CDR3 is CSAPGTGFYEQYV. For the CDR3, the DNA is TGCAGTGCTCCTGGGACGGGATTCTACGAGCAGTACGTC.

In its sample, this clonotype was seen a few times. The V call is TRBV20-1, the J call TRBJ2-7, with 7 bases matching TRBD1. This CDR3 has 15 residues. With 4 bases clipped from V and 3 bases from J, the junction kept 12 bases outside the gene matches. Germline CDR1 reads DFQATT; CDR2 reads SNEGSKA (reference sequence). CDR3 DNA sequence: TGCAGTGCTACTAGGGGGCTCTCAAGCCACTACGAGCAGTACTTC. Protein: CSATRGLSSHYEQYF.

This clonotype has more than one count but fewer than ten. The chain employs TRBV12-3 or TRBV12-4 and TRBJ2-3; D is undetermined. Trimming left V 2 bases short and J 6 bases short, with 12 bases between. There are 14 residues in the CDR3. This CDR3 is CASSLRSHEDTQYF. The CDR3 bases are TGTGCCAGCAGTTTAAGGTCACACGAGGATACGCAGTATTTT.

This clonotype has a handful of counts. This chain uses TRBV12-3 or TRBV12-4 with TRBJ1-4; D remains unclear. The CDR3 totals 15 residues. V lost 2 bases and J lost 5, with 12 bases in between. The CDR3 sequence: CASSLQSGGNEKLFF. The CDR3 nucleotides are TGTGCCAGCAGTTTACAGTCGGGAGGCAATGAAAAACTGTTTTTT.

This clonotype appeared a few times. The chain links TRBV6-2 or TRBV6-3 to TRBJ1-1; 7 nucleotides line up with TRBD1. Losses at the gene ends were 2 bases for V and 6 bases for J; bases not matched to a gene: 12. The germline CDR1 and CDR2 sequences are MNHEY and SVGEGT. The CDR3 consists of 16 residues. The CDR3 bases are TGTGCCAGCAGTTACCGATACCGGACAGGAACGGCTGAAGCTTTCTTT. This gives the protein CASSYRYRTGTAEAFF.

The CDR3 reads CASSHQRNEKLFF. CDR3 DNA sequence: TGTGCCAGCAGCCATCAACGTAATGAAAAACTGTTTTTT. The chain recombines TRBV14 with TRBJ1-4; no firm D call. V lost 3 bases, J lost 4 bases, and 6 bases lay in between. Germline V gene data show CDR1 as SGHDN and CDR2 as FVKESK. This CDR3 region has 13 residues.

This clonotype was seen a handful of times. V is TRBV7-3 and J is TRBJ1-2, with D possibly TRBD1 on 5 matching bases. Trimming removed 4 bases from V and 8 bases from J, with 11 bases in between. CDR1 is SGHTA, CDR2 FQGTGA, per germline. The CDR3 is made up of 12 amino acids. The chain's CDR3 is CASSSDRGGYTF. The CDR3 DNA reads TGTGCCAGCAGCTCGGATCGGGGCGGCTACACCTTC. Full variable domain (rest looked up from reference TRBV7-3 and TRBJ1-2): GAGVSQTPSNKVTEKGKYVELRCDPISGHTALYWYRQSLGQGPEFLIYFQGTGAADDSGLPNDRFFAVRPEGSVSTLKIQRTERGDSAVYLCASSSDRGGYTFGSGTRLTVV.

The V gene is TRBV28, the J gene TRBJ2-5; 16 bases match TRBD2. After removal of 8 bases from V and 5 bases from J, the junction contained 5 bases not matched to a gene. CDR1 is MDHEN, CDR2 SYDVKM, per germline. The CDR3 extends over 15 amino acids. The CDR3 DNA reads as TGTGCCAGCGGGACTAGCGGGGGGGCCGGTGAGACCCAGTACTTC. It encodes CASGTSGGAGETQYF.

The rearrangement uses TRBV18 and TRBJ2-1, with D possibly being TRBD2 (6 bases). The V gene's germline CDR1 is KGHSH and CDR2 LQKENI. The CDR3 consists of 16 residues. The V gene lost 4 bases and the J gene lost 0 bases, with 13 bases spanning the gap. CDR3 residues: CASSRLGTGSYNEQFF. CDR3 nucleotides: TGTGCCAGCTCACGGTTGGGGACTGGCTCCTACAATGAGCAGTTCTTC. Based on the CDR3 plus reference TRBV18 and TRBJ2-1, the full variable domain is NAGVMQNPRHLVRRRGQEARLRCSPMKGHSHVYWYRQLPEEGLKFMVYLQKENIIDESGMPKERFSAEFPKEGPSILRIQQVVRGDSAAYFCASSRLGTGSYNEQFFGPGTRLTVL.

The sample holds a few counts of this clonotype. The chain joins TRBV29-1 to TRBJ1-4; tentatively, D is TRBD1 (6 bases). CDR3 size: 13 residues. Trimming pared 7 bases from V and 7 bases from J, leaving 16 bases between. Germline CDR1 is SQVTM and CDR2 is ANQGSEA. CDR3 coding DNA: TGCAGCGGCCAACAGGGATGGCCTGAAAAACTGTTTTTT. Translation: CSGQQGWPEKLFF.

Ten or more counts support this clonotype. CDR3 sequence reads: CASSRTQGLNNIQYF. CDR3 DNA sequence: TGCGCCAGCAGCCGAACCCAGGGGCTGAACAACATTCAGTACTTC. The chain employs TRBV4-1 and TRBJ2-4, with D perhaps matching TRBD1 (6 bases). The CDR3 spans 15 residues. Germline assignment: CDR1 MGHRA and CDR2 YSYEKL. Trimming took 4 bases from V and 7 from J, leaving 17 bases between them.

In its sample, this clonotype was seen a few times. The chain is built from TRBV24-1 and TRBJ2-1, with 14 bases aligning to TRBD2. The CDR3 is 20 amino acids. V shed 3 bases and J 0 bases; nucleotides not matched to a gene: 9. Germline CDR1 is KGHDR and CDR2 is SFDVKD. The CDR3 nucleotides are TGTGCCACCAGTGATAGTGGACTAGCGGGGGGCCAACGCTCCTACAATGAGCAGTTCTTC. This encodes CATSDSGLAGGQRSYNEQFF.

V and J are TRBV11-2 and TRBJ2-1; D gene ambiguous. V lost 1 base, J lost 7 bases, and 8 bases lay in between. From germline, CDR1 is SGHAT and CDR2 FQNNGV. The CDR3 extends over 13 amino acids. The CDR3 reads CASSLGDFNEQFF. In DNA form, the CDR3 reads TGTGCCAGCAGCTTAGGGGATTTTAATGAGCAGTTCTTC.

V gene TRBV5-1 combines with J gene TRBJ1-1, with 8 bases fitting TRBD1. CDR1 and CDR2 from the germline V gene are SGHRS and YFSETQ. J was trimmed by 1 base and V by 4 bases; bases with no gene match: 6. The CDR3 has 15 amino acids. CDR3 nucleotide sequence: TGCGCCAGCAGCCCCAGGGGGCGCGGGAACACTGAAGCTTTCTTT. Translating gives CASSPRGRGNTEAFF.

This clonotype was seen a few times. This sequence joins TRBV20-1 and TRBJ2-1, with 11 bases fitting TRBD2. The CDR3 is 13 amino acids. J was trimmed by 5 bases and V by 6 bases; bases with no gene match: 3. The V gene's germline CDR1 is DFQATT and CDR2 SNEGSKA (reference sequence). The CDR3 region has the DNA TGCAGTGCAACTAGCGGGGGACACAATGAGCAGTTCTTC. Protein: CSATSGGHNEQFF.

The chain combines TRBV5-1 with TRBJ2-7; the match to TRBD1 covers 8 bases. J gave up 3 bases and V 4 bases, and 3 bases lay outside the gene matches. CDR3 length: 13 residues. The germline V gene encodes CDR1 SGHRS and CDR2 YFSETQ. CDR3 in amino acids: CASSDRGLYEQYF. In DNA, the CDR3 is TGCGCCAGCAGCGACAGGGGTCTCTACGAGCAGTACTTC.

This chain connects TRBV20-1 to TRBJ2-6; D gene ambiguous. CDR3 length equals 15 residues. In germline, CDR1 is DFQATT, CDR2 SNEGSKA (reference sequence). V dropped 1 base and J dropped 0 bases, with 7 bases sitting between them. The CDR3 DNA reads as TGCAGTGCTAGAGCCGGGCCCTCTGGGGCCAACGTCCTGACTTTC. It codes for CSARAGPSGANVLTF.

This clonotype was recorded a few times. The rearrangement joins TRBV12-3 or TRBV12-4 to TRBJ1-4; TRBD1 agrees at 8 bases. V shed 3 bases, J shed 4 bases, and the junction held 1 base outside the gene matches. The CDR3 extends over 14 amino acids. The DNA of the CDR3 is TGTGCCAGCAGTTTTGGACAGGGTAATGAAAAACTGTTTTTT. Protein sequence: CASSFGQGNEKLFF.

The sample holds one count of this clonotype. V and J are TRBV12-3 or TRBV12-4 and TRBJ2-1; 12 bases match TRBD2. The CDR3 is 16 residues long. The ends lost 3 bases at V and 5 bases at J; junction bases unmatched: 5. Written as DNA, the CDR3 is TGTGCCAGCAGTTTCTTGACTAGCGGGGGAAACAATGAGCAGTTCTTC. Its protein product is CASSFLTSGGNNEQFF.

This clonotype was seen a handful of times. V is TRBV14 and J is TRBJ1-1, with D possibly TRBD1 on 5 matching bases. CDR1 is SGHDN and CDR2 is FVKESK in the germline V gene. The V end was cut by 5 bases, the J end by 6 bases, with 13 bases between. The CDR3 runs to 13 residues. The DNA for the CDR3 is TGTGCCAGCAGCATTCAGGGATTTGCTGAAGCTTTCTTT. It encodes CASSIQGFAEAFF.

The genes are TRBV12-3 or TRBV12-4 and TRBJ1-2; D gene unclear. There are 11 residues in the CDR3. V lost 6 bases, J lost 7 bases, and 9 bases lay in between. The CDR3 here is CASRRVGGYTF. The CDR3 coding sequence is TGTGCCAGCAGACGGGTGGGTGGCTACACCTTC.

This clonotype was recorded at least ten times. The chain is built from TRBV27 and TRBJ2-7, with D perhaps TRBD1 (5 bases). The V and J ends lost 5 bases and 3 bases respectively, with 11 bases between them. This CDR3 has 13 amino acids. From germline, CDR1 is MNHEY and CDR2 SMNVEV (reference sequence). CDR3 region: CASSLKQDYEQYV. DNA for the CDR3: TGTGCCAGCAGTCTTAAACAGGACTACGAGCAGTACGTC.

The rearrangement uses TRBV28 and TRBJ2-7, with a weak D call TRBD2 (7 bases). Between the trimmed V and J ends, which lost 6 bases and 6 bases, there was a span of 15 bases. CDR3 length: 13 residues. Per the germline V gene, CDR1 is MDHEN and CDR2 is SYDVKM. The CDR3 sequence: CASSHPGGREQYV. The CDR3 DNA is TGTGCCAGCAGCCACCCGGGGGGCCGCGAGCAGTACGTC.

This clonotype was counted at least ten times. The V gene is TRBV2, the J gene TRBJ1-2; D is unresolved. V was cut by 7 bases and J by 4 bases, with 10 bases left in between. CDR1 and CDR2 (germline): SNHLY, FYNNEI. This CDR3 spans 12 amino acids. CDR3 coding DNA: TGTGCCAGCAAAAGGGATATCTATGGCTACACCTTC. The encoded protein is CASKRDIYGYTF.

At least ten counts were recorded for this clonotype. The chain carries TRBV7-3 and TRBJ2-5, with D perhaps matching TRBD1 (5 bases). Trimming pared 5 bases from V and 2 bases from J, leaving 18 bases between. The germline V gene has CDR1 SGHTA and CDR2 FQGTGA. CDR3 length equals 16 residues. CDR3 in DNA: TGTGCCAGCAGCCCGGCGGCTAGGGGTTCACAAGAGACCCAGTACTTC. Translated, it gives CASSPAARGSQETQYF.

V and J are TRBV6-5 and TRBJ2-3; 9 bases map to TRBD2. The CDR3 is 16 amino acids. In germline, CDR1 is MNHEY, CDR2 SVGAGI. V lost 5 bases, J lost 5 bases, and 11 bases stayed unmatched. The CDR3 nucleotides read TGTGCCAGCAGTACGGGGAGCGGGGGGAGAGGAGATACGCAGTATTTT. Its translation: CASSTGSGGRGDTQYF.